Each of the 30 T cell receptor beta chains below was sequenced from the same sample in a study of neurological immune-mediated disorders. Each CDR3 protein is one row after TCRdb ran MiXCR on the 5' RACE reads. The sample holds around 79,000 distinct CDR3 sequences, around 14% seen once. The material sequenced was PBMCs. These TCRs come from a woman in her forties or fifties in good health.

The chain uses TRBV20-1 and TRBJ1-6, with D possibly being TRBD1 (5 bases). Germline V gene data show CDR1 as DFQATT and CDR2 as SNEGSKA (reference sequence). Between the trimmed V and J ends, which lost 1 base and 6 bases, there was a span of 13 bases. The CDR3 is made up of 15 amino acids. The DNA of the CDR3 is TGCAGTGCTAGAGTTCCGGGGGTAATTAATTCACCCCTCCACTTT. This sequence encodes CSARVPGVINSPLHF.

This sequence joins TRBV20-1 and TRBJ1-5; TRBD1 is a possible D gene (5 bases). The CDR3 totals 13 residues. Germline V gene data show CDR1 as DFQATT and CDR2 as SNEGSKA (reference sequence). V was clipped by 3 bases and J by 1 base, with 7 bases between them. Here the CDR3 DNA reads TGCAGTGCTAGGGGGGACAGCAATCAGCCCCAGCATTTT. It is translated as CSARGDSNQPQHF.

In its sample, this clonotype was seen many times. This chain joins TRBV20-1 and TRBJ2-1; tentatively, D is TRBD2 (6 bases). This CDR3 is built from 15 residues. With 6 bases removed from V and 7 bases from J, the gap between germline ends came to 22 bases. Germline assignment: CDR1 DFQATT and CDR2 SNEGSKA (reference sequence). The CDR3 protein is CSAGGSTNRGNEQFF. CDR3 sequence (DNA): TGCAGTGCCGGGGGATCGACCAACCGGGGGAATGAGCAGTTCTTC.

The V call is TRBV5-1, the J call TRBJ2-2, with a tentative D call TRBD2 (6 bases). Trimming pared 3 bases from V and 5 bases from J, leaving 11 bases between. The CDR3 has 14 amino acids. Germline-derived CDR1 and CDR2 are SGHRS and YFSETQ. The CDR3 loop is CASSSARETGELFF. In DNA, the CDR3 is TGCGCCAGCAGCTCCGCGCGGGAAACCGGGGAGCTGTTTTTT.

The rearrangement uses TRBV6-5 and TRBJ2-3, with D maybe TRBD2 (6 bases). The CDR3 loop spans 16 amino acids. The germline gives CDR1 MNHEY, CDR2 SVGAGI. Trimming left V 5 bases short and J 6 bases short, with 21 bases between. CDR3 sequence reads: CASSPTSTRGGDTQYF. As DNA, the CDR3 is TGTGCCAGCAGTCCCACGTCAACGCGGGGTGGGGATACGCAGTATTTT.

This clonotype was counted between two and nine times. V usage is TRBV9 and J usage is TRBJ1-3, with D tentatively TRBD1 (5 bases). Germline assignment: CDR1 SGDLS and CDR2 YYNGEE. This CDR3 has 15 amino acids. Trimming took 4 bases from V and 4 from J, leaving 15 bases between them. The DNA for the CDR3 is TGTGCCAGCAGCCCCCAGACAGTCCAGGGAAACACCATATATTTT. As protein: CASSPQTVQGNTIYF.

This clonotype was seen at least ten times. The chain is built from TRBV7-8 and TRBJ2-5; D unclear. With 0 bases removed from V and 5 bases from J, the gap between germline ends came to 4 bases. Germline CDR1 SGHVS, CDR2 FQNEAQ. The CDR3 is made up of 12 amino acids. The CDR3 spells CASSLAMETQYF. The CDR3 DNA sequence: TGTGCCAGCAGCTTAGCGATGGAGACCCAGTACTTC.

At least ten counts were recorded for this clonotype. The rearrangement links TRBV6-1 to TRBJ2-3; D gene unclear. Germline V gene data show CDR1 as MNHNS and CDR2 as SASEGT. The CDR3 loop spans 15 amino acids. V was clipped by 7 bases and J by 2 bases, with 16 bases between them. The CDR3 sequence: CASTMSRSSTDTQYF. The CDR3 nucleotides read TGTGCCAGCACCATGTCTCGGTCCTCCACAGATACGCAGTATTTT.

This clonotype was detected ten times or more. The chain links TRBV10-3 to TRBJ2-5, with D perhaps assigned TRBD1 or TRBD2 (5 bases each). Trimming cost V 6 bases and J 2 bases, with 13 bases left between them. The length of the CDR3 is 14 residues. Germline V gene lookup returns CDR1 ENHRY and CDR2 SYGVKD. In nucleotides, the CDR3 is TGTGCCATCAGCGACCAGGGAGAACAAGAGACCCAGTACTTC. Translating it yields CAISDQGEQETQYF.

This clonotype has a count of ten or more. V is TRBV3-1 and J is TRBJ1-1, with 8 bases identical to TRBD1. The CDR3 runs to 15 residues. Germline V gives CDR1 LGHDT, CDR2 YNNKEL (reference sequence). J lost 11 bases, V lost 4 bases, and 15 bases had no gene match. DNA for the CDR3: TGTGCCAGCAGCCTCCTACCGCAGGGGGCCCCTGGGGCTTTCTTT. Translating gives CASSLLPQGAPGAFF.

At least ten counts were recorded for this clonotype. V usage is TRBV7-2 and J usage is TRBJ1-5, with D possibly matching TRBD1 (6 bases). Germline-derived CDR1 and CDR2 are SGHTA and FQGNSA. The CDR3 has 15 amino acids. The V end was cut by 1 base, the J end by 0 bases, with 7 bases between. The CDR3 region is CASSLVQGSNQPQHF. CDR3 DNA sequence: TGTGCCAGCAGCTTAGTACAGGGTAGCAATCAGCCCCAGCATTTT.

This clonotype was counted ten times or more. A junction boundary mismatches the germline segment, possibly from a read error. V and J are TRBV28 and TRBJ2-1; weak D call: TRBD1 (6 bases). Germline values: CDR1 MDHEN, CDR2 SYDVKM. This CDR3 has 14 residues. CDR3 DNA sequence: TGTGTCAGCAGTTTTGGGGACACCTACAATGAGCAGTTCTTC. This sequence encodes CVSSFGDTYNEQFF.

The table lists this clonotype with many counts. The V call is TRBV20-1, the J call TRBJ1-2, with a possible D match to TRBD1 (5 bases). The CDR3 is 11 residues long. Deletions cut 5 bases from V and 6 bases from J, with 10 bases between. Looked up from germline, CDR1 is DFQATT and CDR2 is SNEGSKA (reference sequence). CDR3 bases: TGCAGTGCTCCCGGGGCGGATGGCTACACCTTC. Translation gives CSAPGADGYTF.

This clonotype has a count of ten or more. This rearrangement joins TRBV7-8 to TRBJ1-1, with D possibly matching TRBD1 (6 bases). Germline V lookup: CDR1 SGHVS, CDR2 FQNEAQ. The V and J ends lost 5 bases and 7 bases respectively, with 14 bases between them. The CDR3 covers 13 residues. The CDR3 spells CASSPRTVNEAFF. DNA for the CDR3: TGTGCCAGCAGCCCGAGGACAGTTAATGAAGCTTTCTTT.

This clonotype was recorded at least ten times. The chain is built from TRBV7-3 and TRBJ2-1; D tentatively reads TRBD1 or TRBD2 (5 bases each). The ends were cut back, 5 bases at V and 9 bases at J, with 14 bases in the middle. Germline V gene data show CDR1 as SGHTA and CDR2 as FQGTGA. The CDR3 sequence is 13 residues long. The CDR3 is CASSRLGDSEQFF. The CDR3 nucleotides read TGTGCCAGCAGCCGCCTGGGAGACAGTGAGCAGTTCTTC.

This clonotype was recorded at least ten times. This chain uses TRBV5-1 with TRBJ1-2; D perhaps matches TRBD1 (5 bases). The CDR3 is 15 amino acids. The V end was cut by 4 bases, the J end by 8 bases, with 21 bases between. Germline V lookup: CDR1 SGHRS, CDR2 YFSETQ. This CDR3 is CASSPMGSGAKGYTF. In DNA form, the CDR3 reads TGCGCCAGCAGCCCCATGGGGTCCGGGGCTAAGGGCTACACCTTC.

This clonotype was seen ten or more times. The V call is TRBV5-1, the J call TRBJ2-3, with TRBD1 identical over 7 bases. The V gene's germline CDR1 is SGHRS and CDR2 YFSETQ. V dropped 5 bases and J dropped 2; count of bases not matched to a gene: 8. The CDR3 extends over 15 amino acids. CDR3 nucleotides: TGCGCCAGCAGTCCTGACAGGGCTTACACAGATACGCAGTATTTT. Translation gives CASSPDRAYTDTQYF.

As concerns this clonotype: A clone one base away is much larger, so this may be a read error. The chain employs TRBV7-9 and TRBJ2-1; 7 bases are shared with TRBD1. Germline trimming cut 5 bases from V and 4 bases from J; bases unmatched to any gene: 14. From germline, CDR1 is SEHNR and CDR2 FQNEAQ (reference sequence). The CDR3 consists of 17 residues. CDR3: CASSPQARDSQYNEQFF. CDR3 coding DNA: TGTGCCAGCAGCCCACAAGCAAGGGACAGCCAGTACAATGAGCAGTTCTTC.

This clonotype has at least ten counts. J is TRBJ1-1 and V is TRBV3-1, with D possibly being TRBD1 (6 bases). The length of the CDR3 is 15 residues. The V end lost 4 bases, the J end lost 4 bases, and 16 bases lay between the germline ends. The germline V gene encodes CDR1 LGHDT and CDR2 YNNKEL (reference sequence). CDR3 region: CASSLQRGISTEAFF. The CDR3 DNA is TGTGCCAGCAGCCTCCAAAGGGGGATCAGCACTGAAGCTTTCTTT.

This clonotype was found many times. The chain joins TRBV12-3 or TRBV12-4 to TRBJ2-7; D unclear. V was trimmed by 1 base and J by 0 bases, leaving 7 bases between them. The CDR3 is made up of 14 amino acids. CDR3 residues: CASSLGGDSYEQYF. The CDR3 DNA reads TGTGCCAGCAGTTTAGGCGGTGACTCCTACGAGCAGTACTTC.

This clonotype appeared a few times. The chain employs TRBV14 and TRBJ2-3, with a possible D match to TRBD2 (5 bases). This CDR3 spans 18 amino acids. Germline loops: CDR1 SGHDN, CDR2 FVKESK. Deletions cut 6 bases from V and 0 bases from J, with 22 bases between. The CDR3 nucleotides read TGTGCCAGCAGTCCGCTAAGAGTCATTAGCGCCAGCACAGATACGCAGTATTTT. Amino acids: CASSPLRVISASTDTQYF.

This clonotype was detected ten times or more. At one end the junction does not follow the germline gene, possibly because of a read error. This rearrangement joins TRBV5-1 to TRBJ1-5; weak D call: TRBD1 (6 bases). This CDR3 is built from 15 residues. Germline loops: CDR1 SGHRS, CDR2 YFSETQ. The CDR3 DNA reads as TGCGCCAGCAGTCCGGGAGGGGGTAGCGATCAGCCCCAGCATTTT. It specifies CASSPGGGSDQPQHF. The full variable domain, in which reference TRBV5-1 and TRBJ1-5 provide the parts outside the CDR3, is KAGVTQTPRYLIKTRGQQVTLSCSPISGHRSVSWYQQTPGQGLQFLFEYFSETQRNKGNFPGRFSGRQFSNSRSEMNVSTLELGDSALYLCASSPGGGSDQPQHFGDGTRLSIL.

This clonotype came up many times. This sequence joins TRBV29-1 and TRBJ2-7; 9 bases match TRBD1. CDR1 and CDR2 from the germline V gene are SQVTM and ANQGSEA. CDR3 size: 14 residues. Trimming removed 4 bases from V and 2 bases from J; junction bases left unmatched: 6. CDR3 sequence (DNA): TGCAGCGTTGCCGGACAGGGGCGGACCTACGAGCAGTACTTC. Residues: CSVAGQGRTYEQYF.

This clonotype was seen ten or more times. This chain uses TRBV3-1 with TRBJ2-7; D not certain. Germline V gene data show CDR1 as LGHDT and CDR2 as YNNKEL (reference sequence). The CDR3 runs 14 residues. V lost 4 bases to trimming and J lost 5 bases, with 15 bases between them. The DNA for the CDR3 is TGTGCCAGCAGCCCACTCGGGTTGACCGACGAGCAGTACTTC. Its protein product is CASSPLGLTDEQYF.

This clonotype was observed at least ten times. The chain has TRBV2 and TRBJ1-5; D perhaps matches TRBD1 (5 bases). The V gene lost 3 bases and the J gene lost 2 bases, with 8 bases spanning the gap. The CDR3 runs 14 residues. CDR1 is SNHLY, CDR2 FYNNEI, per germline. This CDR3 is CASSDREGNQPQHF. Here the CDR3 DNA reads TGTGCCAGCAGTGACAGGGAGGGCAATCAGCCCCAGCATTTT.

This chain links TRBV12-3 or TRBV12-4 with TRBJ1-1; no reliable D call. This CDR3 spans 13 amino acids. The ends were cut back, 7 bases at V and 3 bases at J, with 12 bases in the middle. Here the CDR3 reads CASKEGKHTEAFF. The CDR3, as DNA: TGTGCCAGCAAGGAGGGAAAGCACACTGAAGCTTTCTTT.

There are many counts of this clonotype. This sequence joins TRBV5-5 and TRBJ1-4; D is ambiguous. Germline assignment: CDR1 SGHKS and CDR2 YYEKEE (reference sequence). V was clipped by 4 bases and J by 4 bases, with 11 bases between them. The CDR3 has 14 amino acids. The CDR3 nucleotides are TGTGCCAGCAGCCCCCCGGGCAGTAATGAAAAACTGTTTTTT. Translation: CASSPPGSNEKLFF.

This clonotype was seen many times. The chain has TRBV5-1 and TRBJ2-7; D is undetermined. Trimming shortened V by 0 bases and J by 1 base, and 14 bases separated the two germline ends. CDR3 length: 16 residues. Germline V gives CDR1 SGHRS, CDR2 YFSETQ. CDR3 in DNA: TGCGCCAGCAGCTTGGCTCCGGGCGAGAGGTCCTACGAGCAGTACTTC. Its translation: CASSLAPGERSYEQYF.

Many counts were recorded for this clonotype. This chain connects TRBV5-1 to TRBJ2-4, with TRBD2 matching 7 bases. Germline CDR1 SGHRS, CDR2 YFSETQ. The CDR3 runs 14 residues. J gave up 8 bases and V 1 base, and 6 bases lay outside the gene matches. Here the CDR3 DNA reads TGCGCCAGCAGCTTGACACAAAGCGGGGACATTCAGTACTTC. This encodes CASSLTQSGDIQYF.

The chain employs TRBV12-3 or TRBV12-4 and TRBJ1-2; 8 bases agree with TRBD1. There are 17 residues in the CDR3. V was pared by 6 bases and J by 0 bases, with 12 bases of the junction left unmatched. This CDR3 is CASRRVAGGAANYGYTF. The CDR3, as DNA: TGTGCCAGCAGGCGTGTGGCAGGGGGCGCCGCTAACTATGGCTACACCTTC.